Following are 4 T cell receptor beta chains from one sample sequenced in a study of shared clonotypes between healthy human individuals. This table comes from immunoSEQ multiplex PCR, and its TCRdb copy is limited to in-frame clones, with some not included. The table lists approximately 1,500,000 clones, 98% of them singletons. The sample comprised naive CD4+ T cells sorted from blood. The subset was: CD45RA+ positively selected. The receptors originated from a man younger than 40 in good health.

This rearrangement joins TRBV7-6 to TRBJ1-3; D remains ambiguous. CDR1 is SGHVS, CDR2 FNYEAQ, per germline. The CDR3 has 14 residues. The V and J ends lost 5 bases and 4 bases respectively, with 12 bases between them. CDR3 sequence reads: CASSPQRRGNTIYF. The CDR3 DNA is TGTGCCAGCAGCCCTCAGAGGAGGGGAAACACCATATATTTT.

The chain is built from TRBV5-1 and TRBJ2-1, with 12 bases that match TRBD2. The junction had 3 bases not matched to a gene; V was cut back by 7 bases and J by 7 bases. Germline CDR1 and CDR2: SGHRS and YFSETQ. CDR3 length: 13 amino acids. The CDR3 sequence is CASCLAGGNEQFF. DNA for the CDR3: TGCGCCAGCTGCCTAGCGGGAGGGAATGAGCAGTTCTTC.

This clone appeared a single time. The CDR3 DNA reads TGTGCCACCAGCAGAGCGGATAAAGAGACCCAGTACTTC. Translation: CATSRADKETQYF. This chain connects TRBV15 to TRBJ2-5; no clear D gene. Looked up from germline, CDR1 is LNHNV and CDR2 is YYDKDF (reference sequence). Trimming shortened V by 1 base and J by 3 bases, and 6 bases separated the two germline ends. The CDR3 is 13 amino acids. The entire variable domain, with the rest obtained from reference TRBV15 and TRBJ2-5, is as follows: DAMVIQNPRYQVTQFGKPVTLSCSQTLNHNVMYWYQQKSSQAPKLLFHYYDKDFNNEADTPDNFQSRRPNTSFCFLDIRSPGLGDTAMYLCATSRADKETQYFGPGTRLLVL.

The chain recombines TRBV30 with TRBJ2-1; D remains unclear. The V end was cut by 3 bases, the J end by 4 bases, with 7 bases between. Germline V gene sequence: CDR1 GTSNPN, CDR2 SVGIG (reference sequence). The CDR3 has 12 residues. The CDR3 bases are TGTGCCTGGAGCCTGCAGTACAATGAGCAGTTCTTC. It codes for CAWSLQYNEQFF. Full variable domain (remainder filled in from reference TRBV30 and TRBJ2-1): SQTIHQWPATLVQPVGSPLSLECTVEGTSNPNLYWYRQAAGRGLQLLFYSVGIGQISSEVPQNLSASRPQDRQFILSSKKLLLSDSGFYLCAWSLQYNEQFFGPGTRLTVL.